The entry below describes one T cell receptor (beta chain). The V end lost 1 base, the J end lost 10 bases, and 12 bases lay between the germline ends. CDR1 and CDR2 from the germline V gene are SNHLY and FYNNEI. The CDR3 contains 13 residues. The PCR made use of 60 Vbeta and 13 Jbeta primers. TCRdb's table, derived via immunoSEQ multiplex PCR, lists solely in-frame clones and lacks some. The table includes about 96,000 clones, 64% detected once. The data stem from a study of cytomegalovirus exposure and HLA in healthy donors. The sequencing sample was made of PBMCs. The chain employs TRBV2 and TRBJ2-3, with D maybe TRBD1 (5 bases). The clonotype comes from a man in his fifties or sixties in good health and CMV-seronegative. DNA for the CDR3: TGTGCCAGCAGTGAAGTTTCTCAGGGCGCGCAGTATTTT. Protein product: CASSEVSQGAQYF.